The entry below describes one TCR beta chain. Its antigen remains unidentified. With 4 bases removed from V and 6 bases from J, the gap between germline ends came to 9 bases. There are 13 residues in the CDR3. Germline CDR1 and CDR2: MGHRA and YSYEKL. The data were taken from a study of Siglec-9 on CD8 T cells in melanoma. Libraries were prepared by immunoSEQ multiplex PCR; TCRdb keeps only in-frame clonotypes and omits some of them. Counted here are 25,000 to 35,000 clones, approximately 80% occurring once; the ten biggest clones make up less than 7%. Study results and limitations: An effector memory CD8+ subset marked by Siglec-9 reportedly appeared to gather in melanoma.

Material for sequencing was Siglec-9- CD8+ T cells sorted from blood. The receptor's source is a human donor in good health. The chain joins TRBV4-1 to TRBJ2-2; D is uncertain. The CDR3 loop reads CASSRGRPGELFF. For the CDR3, the DNA is TGCGCCAGCAGCCGAGGTCGGCCCGGGGAGCTGTTTTTT.